This TCR beta chain was captured in a study of blood T cell repertoires in COVID-19. Study as a whole: Sources were T cells, B-cell-depleted T cells, or PBMCs; the material itself was cDNA or gDNA.

Germline values: CDR1 MNHNY, CDR2 SVGAGI (reference sequence). There are 12 residues in the CDR3. V lost 6 bases and J 0 bases, leaving 5 bases between the germline ends. Authors' processing steps: From reference gene primer amplification, estimates of nucleated cell counts were derived. Using immunoSEQ multiplex PCR, the repertoire was profiled, and TCRdb retains in-frame clones only, with some absent. V and J calls and clone size are those listed in that table; D and trimming were worked out from the DNA. The data hold fewer than 300,000 clones, with 80% to 95% observed a single time. The sequence derives from a woman aged 30 to 39 with COVID-19, enrolled during active disease. The specimen was peripheral blood. The chain uses TRBV6-6 and TRBJ1-1; D ambiguous. The CDR3 reads CASRGVNTEAFF. CDR3 DNA: TGTGCCAGCAGAGGAGTGAACACTGAAGCTTTCTTT.